This TCR beta chain was sequenced for a study of molecular identifiers for immune sequencing clone quantification. CD8+CD4-CCR7+CD45RA+ sorting gave the naive CD8 T cells. Via MiXCR, TCRdb re-called the PCR reads, giving one row per CDR3 protein. The profile shows over 550,000 distinct CDR3 sequences, roughly 23% of them singletons. The TCR comes from a human donor in good health. Some libraries in this study had Jurkat cell RNA spiked in. The source material was naive CD8+ T cells from blood, with Jurkat cell RNA spiked in. Subset noted: FACS-sorted CD8+CD4-CCR7+CD45RA+ naive T cells.

CDR3 protein: CASSHSPRADYRYEQYF. In DNA form, the CDR3 reads TGTGCCAGCAGCCATTCTCCAAGGGCGGATTACCGGTACGAGCAGTACTTC. The rearrangement uses TRBV3-1 and TRBJ2-7; no definite D call. The CDR3 has 17 amino acids. Germline CDR1 LGHDT, CDR2 YNNKEL (reference sequence). The V and J ends lost 3 bases and 4 bases respectively, with 22 bases between them.